The rows below give T cell receptor beta chains drawn from one sample of a study of cytomegalovirus exposure and HLA in healthy donors. Data came from immunoSEQ multiplex PCR; TCRdb stores just in-frame clones and leaves some out. The sample shows 100,000 or so clones, 74% of them seen only once. Sequenced sample: PBMCs. Source of these receptors: a human donor in good health. CDR3s include the opening cysteine and the closing phenylalanine or tryptophan. D genes are given only for firm matches. A row's size may be missing; if present it is once, few, many or a size class.

TRBJ2-7,NA,TRBD1,TRBV5-4,TGTGCCAGCAGCCCCCGACAGGGCTCGTCGGACTACGAGCAGTACTTC,CASSPRQGSSDYEQYF
TRBJ1-2,NA,NA,TRBV16,TGTGCCAGCAGCCCCCAGGGCGGAGCTAACTATGGCTACACCTTC,CASSPQGGANYGYTF
TRBJ1-1,NA,TRBD1,TRBV19,TGTGCCAGTAACCCCTGGGACAGGGAGAGCACTGAAGCTTTCTTT,CASNPWDRESTEAFF
TRBJ1-2,NA,NA,TRBV19,TGTGCCAGTTTTTTGGACAACTGCTACACCTTC,CASFLDNCYTF
TRBJ2-3,NA,NA,TRBV5-1,TGCGCCAGCAGCTTGGATTTCTCCACAGATACGCAGTATTTT,CASSLDFSTDTQYF
TRBJ1-2,NA,NA,TRBV10-3,TGTGCCATCAGTGCAGGGGAAGTAAGCTATGGCTACACCTTC,CAISAGEVSYGYTF
TRBJ1-2,NA,TRBD1,TRBV28,TGTGCCAGCAGTACAGGGGGGTACTATGGCTACACCTTC,CASSTGGYYGYTF
TRBJ2-2,once,NA,TRBV29-1,TGCAGCGTTGCAGGGACTTTGACCGGGGAGCTGTTTTTT,CSVAGTLTGELFF
TRBJ1-1,few,NA,TRBV4-1,TGCGCCAGCAGCCAAGGACTGGGAGGGACTGAAGCTTTCTTT,CASSQGLGGTEAFF
TRBJ1-4,NA,TRBD1,TRBV19,TGTGCTTGGGACAGGGGGAGTAATGAAAAACTGTTTTTT,CAWDRGSNEKLFF
TRBJ2-1,NA,TRBD2,TRBV29-1,TGCAGCGTTGTAGCGGGAGTCAATGAGCAGTTCTTC,CSVVAGVNEQFF
TRBJ1-2,NA,NA,TRBV19,TGTGCCAGTACCCCCGGGGAGTTGGGGTATGGCTACACCTTC,CASTPGELGYGYTF
TRBJ1-5,NA,NA,TRBV28,TGTGCCAGCAGTTCCTCCTTCGGAAAGGGGGACAATCAGCCCCAGCATTTT,CASSSSFGKGDNQPQHF
TRBJ2-1,NA,TRBD2,TRBV5-4,TGTGCCAGCAGCTTGGTCGGACTAGCAGACAATGAGCAGTTCTTC,CASSLVGLADNEQFF
TRBJ1-1,NA,TRBD1,TRBV27,TGTGCCAGCAGTCTAACAGGGGGACTGGAAGCTTTCTTT,CASSLTGGLEAFF
TRBJ2-3,few,TRBD1,TRBV6-1,TGTGCCAGCATTATGACAGGGCCGGCAGATACGCAGTATTTT,CASIMTGPADTQYF
TRBJ2-3,NA,TRBD2,TRBV6-5,TGTGCCAGCAGTTACGGAGCGGGAGGCACAGATACGCAGTATTTT,CASSYGAGGTDTQYF
TRBJ1-1,NA,TRBD1,TRBV29-1,TGCAGCGTAAAAGAGGACAGGGTGAACACTGAAGCTTTCTTT,CSVKEDRVNTEAFF
TRBJ1-1,NA,NA,TRBV27,TGTGCCAGCAGTTTAATTCCTAACACTGAAGCTTTCTTT,CASSLIPNTEAFF
TRBJ1-1,NA,NA,TRBV5-4,TGTGCCAGCAGCTTGGAAAGGGGATTGAACACTGAAGCTTTCTTT,CASSLERGLNTEAFF
TRBJ2-2,few,TRBD1,TRBV5-4,TGTGCCAGCAGCTCCGGGCTGACAGGGGCCGGGGAGCTGTTTTTT,CASSSGLTGAGELFF
TRBJ2-7,once,TRBD2,TRBV15,TGTGCCACCCAAGCGGGAGGGAAGTACGAGCAGTACTTC,CATQAGGKYEQYF
TRBJ2-2,NA,NA,TRBV5-1,TGCGCCAGCAGCTTGGACAGGGTGGAGGAGCTGTTTTTT,CASSLDRVEELFF
TRBJ2-1,NA,NA,TRBV19,TGTGCCAGCAGTCAATTTCAGGGAAGGCGCCAGAATGAGCAGTTCTTC,CASSQFQGRRQNEQFF